These 2 T cell receptor beta chains were all obtained from the same sample, sequenced in a study of cytomegalovirus exposure and HLA in healthy donors. Method: immunoSEQ multiplex PCR; TCRdb's copy keeps in-frame clones and lacks some. The sample records 250,000 to 350,000 clones, around 89% being singletons. What was sequenced was PBMCs. The receptors come from a woman aged 18-35 years in good health and CMV-seronegative.

V is TRBV4-1 and J is TRBJ2-7, with 7 bases that match TRBD1. CDR1 and CDR2 (germline): MGHRA, YSYEKL. V lost 0 bases, J lost 3 bases, and 5 bases stayed unmatched. CDR3 length equals 15 residues. CDR3 DNA sequence: TGCGCCAGCAGCCAAGAGACAGGGAGTAACTACGAGCAGTACTTC. The encoded protein is CASSQETGSNYEQYF.

The chain is built from TRBV5-6 and TRBJ1-4; the match to TRBD1 covers 9 bases. The trim removed 4 bases at V and 10 bases at J, leaving 11 bases unmatched. The CDR3 contains 15 residues. Germline loops: CDR1 SGHDT, CDR2 YYEEEE. DNA of the CDR3: TGTGCCAGCAGCGAACTGACAGGGGGGGACGGAAAACTGTTTTTT. Translating gives CASSELTGGDGKLFF.